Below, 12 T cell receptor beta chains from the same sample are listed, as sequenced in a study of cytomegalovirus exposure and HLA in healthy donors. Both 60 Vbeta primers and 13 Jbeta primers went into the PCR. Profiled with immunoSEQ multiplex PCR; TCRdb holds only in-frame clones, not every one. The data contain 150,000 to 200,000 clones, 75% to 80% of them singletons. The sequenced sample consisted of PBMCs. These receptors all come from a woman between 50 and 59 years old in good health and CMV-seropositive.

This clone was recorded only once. CDR3 sequence reads: CASSESEGLDYNEQFF. CDR3 nucleotide sequence: TGCGCCAGCAGTGAGTCCGAGGGACTAGACTACAATGAGCAGTTCTTC. The rearrangement joins TRBV10-1 to TRBJ2-1; TRBD2 matches 8 bases. In germline, CDR1 is WNHNN, CDR2 SYGVQD (reference sequence). The CDR3 has 16 residues. V shed 0 bases and J 3 bases; nucleotides not matched to a gene: 4.

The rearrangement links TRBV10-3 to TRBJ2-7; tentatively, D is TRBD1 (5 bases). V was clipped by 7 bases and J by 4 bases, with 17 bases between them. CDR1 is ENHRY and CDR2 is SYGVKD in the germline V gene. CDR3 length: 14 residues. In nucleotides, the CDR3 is TGTGCCATCAACTCACAGGAATCAGAATACGAGCAGTACTTC. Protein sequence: CAINSQESEYEQYF.

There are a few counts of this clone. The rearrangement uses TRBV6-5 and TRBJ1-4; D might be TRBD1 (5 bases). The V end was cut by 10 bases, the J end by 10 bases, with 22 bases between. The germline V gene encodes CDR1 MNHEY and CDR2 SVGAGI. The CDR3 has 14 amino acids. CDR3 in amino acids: CATMGTGVPGKLFF. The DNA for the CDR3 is TGTGCCACCATGGGGACGGGGGTTCCAGGAAAACTGTTTTTT.

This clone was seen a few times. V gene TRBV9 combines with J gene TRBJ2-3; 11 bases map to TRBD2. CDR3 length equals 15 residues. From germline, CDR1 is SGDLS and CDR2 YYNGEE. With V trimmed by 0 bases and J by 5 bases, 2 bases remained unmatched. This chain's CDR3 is CASSVVGTSGDTQYF. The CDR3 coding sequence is TGTGCCAGCAGCGTAGTCGGGACTAGCGGAGATACGCAGTATTTT.

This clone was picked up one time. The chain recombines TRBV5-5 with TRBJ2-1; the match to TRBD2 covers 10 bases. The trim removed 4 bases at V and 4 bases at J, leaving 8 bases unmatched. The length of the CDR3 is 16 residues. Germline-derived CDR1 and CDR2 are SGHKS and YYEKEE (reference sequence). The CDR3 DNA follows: TGTGCCAGCAGCCCTAGCGGGAGTGGTAGTTACAATGAGCAGTTCTTC. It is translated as CASSPSGSGSYNEQFF.

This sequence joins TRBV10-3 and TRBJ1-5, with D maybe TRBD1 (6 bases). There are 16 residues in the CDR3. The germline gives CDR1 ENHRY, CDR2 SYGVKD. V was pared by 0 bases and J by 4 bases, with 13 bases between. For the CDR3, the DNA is TGTGCCATCAGTGAGTCGACAGGATACCGAAATCAGCCCCAGCATTTT. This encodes CAISESTGYRNQPQHF.

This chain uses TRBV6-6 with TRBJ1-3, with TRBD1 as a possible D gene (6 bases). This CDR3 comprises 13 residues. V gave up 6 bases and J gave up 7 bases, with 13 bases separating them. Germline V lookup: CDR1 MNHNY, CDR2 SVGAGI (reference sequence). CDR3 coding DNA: TGTGCCAGCAGAGGGGGACCGGACAACACCATATATTTT. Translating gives CASRGGPDNTIYF.

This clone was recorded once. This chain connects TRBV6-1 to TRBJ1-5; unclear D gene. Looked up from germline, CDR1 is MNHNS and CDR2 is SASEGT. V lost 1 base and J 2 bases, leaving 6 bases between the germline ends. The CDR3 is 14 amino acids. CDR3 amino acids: CASSEGSGNQPQHF. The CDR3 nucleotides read TGTGCCAGCAGTGAAGGGAGTGGCAATCAGCCCCAGCATTTT.

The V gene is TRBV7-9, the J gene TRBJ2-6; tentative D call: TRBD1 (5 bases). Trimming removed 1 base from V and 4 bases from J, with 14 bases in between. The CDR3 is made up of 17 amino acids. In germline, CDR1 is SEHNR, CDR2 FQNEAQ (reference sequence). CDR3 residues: CASSLEGRALGANVLTF. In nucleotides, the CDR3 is TGTGCCAGCAGCTTAGAAGGCAGGGCGTTGGGGGCCAACGTCCTGACTTTC.

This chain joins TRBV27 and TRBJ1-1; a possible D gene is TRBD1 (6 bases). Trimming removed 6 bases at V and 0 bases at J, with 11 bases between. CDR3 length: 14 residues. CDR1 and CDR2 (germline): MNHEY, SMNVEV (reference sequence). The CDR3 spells CASREGGMNTEAFF. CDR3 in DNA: TGTGCCAGCAGGGAGGGGGGGATGAACACTGAAGCTTTCTTT.

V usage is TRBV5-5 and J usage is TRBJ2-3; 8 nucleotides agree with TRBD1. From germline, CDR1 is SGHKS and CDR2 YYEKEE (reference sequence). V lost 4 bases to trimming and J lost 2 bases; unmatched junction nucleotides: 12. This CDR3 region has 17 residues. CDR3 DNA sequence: TGTGCCAGCAGCCCCGGCCCCAGGGGGCATTACACAGATACGCAGTATTTT. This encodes CASSPGPRGHYTDTQYF.

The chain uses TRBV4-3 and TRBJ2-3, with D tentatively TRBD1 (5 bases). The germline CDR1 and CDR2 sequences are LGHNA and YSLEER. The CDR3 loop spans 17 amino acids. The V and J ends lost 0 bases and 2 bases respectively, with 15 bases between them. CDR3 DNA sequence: TGCGCCAGCAGCCAAGACCTAAGAACAGGTTACACAGATACGCAGTATTTT. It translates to CASSQDLRTGYTDTQYF.